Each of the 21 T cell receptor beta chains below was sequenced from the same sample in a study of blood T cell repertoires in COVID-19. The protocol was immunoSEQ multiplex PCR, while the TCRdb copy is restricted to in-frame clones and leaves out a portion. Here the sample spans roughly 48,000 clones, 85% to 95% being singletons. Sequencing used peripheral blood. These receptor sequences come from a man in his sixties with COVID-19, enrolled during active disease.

The CDR3 bases are TGTGCCTGGAGGAGGGGGTACAATCAGCCCCAGCATTTT. This sequence encodes CAWRRGYNQPQHF. The V call is TRBV30, the J call TRBJ1-5, with D maybe TRBD1 (6 bases). There are 13 residues in the CDR3. V lost 3 bases to trimming and J lost 3 bases, with 9 bases between them. The germline gives CDR1 GTSNPN, CDR2 SVGIG (reference sequence).

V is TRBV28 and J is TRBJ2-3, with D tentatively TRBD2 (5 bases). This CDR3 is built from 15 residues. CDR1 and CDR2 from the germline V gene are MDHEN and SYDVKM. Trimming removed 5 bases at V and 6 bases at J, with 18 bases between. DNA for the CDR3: TGTGCCAGCAGTCCGGCGACCCTAGCCACGGATACGCAGTATTTT. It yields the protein CASSPATLATDTQYF.

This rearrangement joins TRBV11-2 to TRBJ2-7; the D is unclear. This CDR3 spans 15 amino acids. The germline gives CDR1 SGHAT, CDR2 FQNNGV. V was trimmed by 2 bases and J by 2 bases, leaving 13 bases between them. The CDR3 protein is CASSLRDGGAYEQYF. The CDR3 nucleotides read TGTGCCAGCAGCTTACGCGACGGCGGAGCCTACGAGCAGTACTTC.

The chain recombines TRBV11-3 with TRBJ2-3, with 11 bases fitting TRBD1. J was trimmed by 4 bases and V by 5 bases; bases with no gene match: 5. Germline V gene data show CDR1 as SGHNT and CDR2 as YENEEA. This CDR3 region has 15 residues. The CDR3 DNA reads TGTGCCAGCAGCCCGGGACAGGGGGTTGCAGATACGCAGTATTTT. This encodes CASSPGQGVADTQYF.

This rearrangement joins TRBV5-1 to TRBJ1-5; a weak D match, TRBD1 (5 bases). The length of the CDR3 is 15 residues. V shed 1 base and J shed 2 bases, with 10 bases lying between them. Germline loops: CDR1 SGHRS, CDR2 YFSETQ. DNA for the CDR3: TGCGCCAGCAGCTTGACCGGGGGGGGCAATCAGCCCCAGCATTTT. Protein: CASSLTGGGNQPQHF.

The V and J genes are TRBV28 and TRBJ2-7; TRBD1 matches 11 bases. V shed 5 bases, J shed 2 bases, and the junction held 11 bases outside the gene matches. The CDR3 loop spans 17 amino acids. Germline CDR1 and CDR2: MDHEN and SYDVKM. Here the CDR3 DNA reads TGTGCCAGCAGTGGCACCCCACCGGGACAGGGGGCCTACGAGCAGTACTTC. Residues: CASSGTPPGQGAYEQYF.

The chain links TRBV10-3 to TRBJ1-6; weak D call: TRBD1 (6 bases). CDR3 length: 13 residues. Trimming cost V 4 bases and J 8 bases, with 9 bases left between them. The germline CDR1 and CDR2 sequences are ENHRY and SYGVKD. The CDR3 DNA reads TGTGCCATCAGTGTGGCAGGGGATTCACCCCTCCACTTT. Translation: CAISVAGDSPLHF.

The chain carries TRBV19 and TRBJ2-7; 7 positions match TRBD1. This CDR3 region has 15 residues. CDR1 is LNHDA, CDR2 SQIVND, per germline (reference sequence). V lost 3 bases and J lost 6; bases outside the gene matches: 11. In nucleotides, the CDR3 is TGTGCCAGTAGTATCTTAGCCGGGGACAGAGGCGAGCAGTACTTC. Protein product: CASSILAGDRGEQYF.

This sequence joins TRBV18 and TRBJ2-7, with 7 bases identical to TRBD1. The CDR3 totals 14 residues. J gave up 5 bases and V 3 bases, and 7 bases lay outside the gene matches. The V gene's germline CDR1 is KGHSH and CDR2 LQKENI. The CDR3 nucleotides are TGTGCCAGCTCACCCGACAGGGAATCGAACGAGCAGTACTTC. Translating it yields CASSPDRESNEQYF.

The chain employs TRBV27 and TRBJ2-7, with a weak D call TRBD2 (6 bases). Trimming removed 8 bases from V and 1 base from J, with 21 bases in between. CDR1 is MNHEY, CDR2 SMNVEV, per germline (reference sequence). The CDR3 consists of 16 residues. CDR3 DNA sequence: TGTGCCAGCTCCCCCCTGGGGGTGGGGGGTTCCTACGAGCAGTACTTC. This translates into CASSPLGVGGSYEQYF.

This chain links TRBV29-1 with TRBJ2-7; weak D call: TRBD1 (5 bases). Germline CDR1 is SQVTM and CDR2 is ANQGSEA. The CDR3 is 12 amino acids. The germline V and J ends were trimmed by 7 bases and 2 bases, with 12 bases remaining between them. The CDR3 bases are TGCAGCGGGACGGACACCACCTACGAGCAGTACTTC. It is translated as CSGTDTTYEQYF.

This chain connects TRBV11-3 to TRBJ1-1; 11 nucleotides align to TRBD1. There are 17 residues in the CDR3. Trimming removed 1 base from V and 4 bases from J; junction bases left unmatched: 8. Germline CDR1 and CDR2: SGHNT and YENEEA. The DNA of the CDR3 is TGTGCCAGCAGCTTAGGTCAGGGACAGGGGGACGGCACTGAAGCTTTCTTT. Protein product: CASSLGQGQGDGTEAFF.

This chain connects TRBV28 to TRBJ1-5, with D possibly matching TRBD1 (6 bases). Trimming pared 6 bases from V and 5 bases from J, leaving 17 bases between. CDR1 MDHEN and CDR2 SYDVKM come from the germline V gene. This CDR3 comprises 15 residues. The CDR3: CASREPTGEDQPQHF. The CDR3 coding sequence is TGTGCCAGCAGAGAGCCGACAGGCGAGGATCAGCCCCAGCATTTT.

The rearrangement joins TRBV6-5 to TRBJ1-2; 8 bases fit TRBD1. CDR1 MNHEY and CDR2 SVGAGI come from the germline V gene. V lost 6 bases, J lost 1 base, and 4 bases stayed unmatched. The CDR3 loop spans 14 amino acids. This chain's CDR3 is CASRRQGFNYGYTF. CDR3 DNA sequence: TGTGCCAGCAGACGACAGGGGTTTAACTATGGCTACACCTTC.

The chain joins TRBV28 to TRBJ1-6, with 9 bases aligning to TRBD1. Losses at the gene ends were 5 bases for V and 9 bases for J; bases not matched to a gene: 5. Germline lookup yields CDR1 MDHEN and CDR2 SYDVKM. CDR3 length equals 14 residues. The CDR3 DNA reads TGTGCCAGCAGTCCCGGGACAGGGAGTTCACCCCTCCACTTT. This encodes CASSPGTGSSPLHF.

CDR3 sequence reads: CASSFQAYNEQFF. The DNA of the CDR3 is TGTGCCAGCAGCTTCCAGGCCTACAATGAGCAGTTCTTC. The chain joins TRBV5-5 to TRBJ2-1; no reliable D call. The CDR3 is 13 residues long. V lost 2 bases and J 2 bases, leaving 5 bases between the germline ends. The germline gives CDR1 SGHKS, CDR2 YYEKEE (reference sequence).

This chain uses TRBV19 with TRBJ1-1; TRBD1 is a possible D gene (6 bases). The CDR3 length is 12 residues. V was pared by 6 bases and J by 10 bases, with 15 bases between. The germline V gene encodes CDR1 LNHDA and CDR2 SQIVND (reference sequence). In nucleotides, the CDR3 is TGTGCCAGTAGGGTACAGGGAGCCAGAGCTTTCTTT. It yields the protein CASRVQGARAFF.

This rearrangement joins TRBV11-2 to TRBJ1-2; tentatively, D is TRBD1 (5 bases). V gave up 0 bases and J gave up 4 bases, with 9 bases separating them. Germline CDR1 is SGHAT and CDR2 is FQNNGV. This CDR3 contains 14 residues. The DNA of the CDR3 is TGTGCCAGCAGCTTAGACGGCGGGGGCTATGGCTACACCTTC. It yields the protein CASSLDGGGYGYTF. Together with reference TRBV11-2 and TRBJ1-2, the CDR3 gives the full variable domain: EAGVAQSPRYKIIEKRQSVAFWCNPISGHATLYWYQQILGQGPKLLIQFQNNGVVDDSQLPKDRFSAERLKGVDSTLKIQPAKLEDSAVYLCASSLDGGGYGYTFGSGTRLTVV.

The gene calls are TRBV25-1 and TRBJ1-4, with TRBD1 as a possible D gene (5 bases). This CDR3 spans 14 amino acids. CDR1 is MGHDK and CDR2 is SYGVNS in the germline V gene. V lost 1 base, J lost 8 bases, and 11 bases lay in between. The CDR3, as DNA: TGTGCCAGCAGTGAATCGGGGGAGTGGGAAAAACTGTTTTTT. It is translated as CASSESGEWEKLFF.

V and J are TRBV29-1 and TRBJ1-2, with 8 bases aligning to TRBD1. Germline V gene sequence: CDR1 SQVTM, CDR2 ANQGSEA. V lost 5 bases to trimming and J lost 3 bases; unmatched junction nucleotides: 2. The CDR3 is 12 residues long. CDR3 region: CSVQGADYGYTF. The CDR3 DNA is TGCAGCGTTCAGGGGGCCGACTATGGCTACACCTTC. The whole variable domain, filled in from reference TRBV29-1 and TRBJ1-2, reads SAVISQKPSRDICQRGTSLTIQCQVDSQVTMMFWYRQQPGQSLTLIATANQGSEATYESGFVIDKFPISRPNLTFSTLTVSNMSPEDSSIYLCSVQGADYGYTFGSGTRLTVV.

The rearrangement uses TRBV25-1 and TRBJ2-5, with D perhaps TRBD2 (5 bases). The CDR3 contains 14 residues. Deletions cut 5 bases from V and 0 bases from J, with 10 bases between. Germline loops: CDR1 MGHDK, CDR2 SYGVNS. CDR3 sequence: CASSPYGDQETQYF. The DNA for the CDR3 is TGTGCCAGCAGTCCCTACGGGGACCAAGAGACCCAGTACTTC.